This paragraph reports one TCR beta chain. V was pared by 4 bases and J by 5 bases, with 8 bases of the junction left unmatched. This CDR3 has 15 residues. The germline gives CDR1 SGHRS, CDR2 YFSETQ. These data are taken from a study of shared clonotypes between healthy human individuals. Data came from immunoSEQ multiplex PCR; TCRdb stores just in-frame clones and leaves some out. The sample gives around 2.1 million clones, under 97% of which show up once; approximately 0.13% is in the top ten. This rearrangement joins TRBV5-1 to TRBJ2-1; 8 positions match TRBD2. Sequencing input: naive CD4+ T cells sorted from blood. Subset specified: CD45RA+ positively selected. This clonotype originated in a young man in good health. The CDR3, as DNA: TGCGCCAGCAGCCCCGTTTCGGGGGGGAACAATGAGCAGTTCTTC. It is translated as CASSPVSGGNNEQFF. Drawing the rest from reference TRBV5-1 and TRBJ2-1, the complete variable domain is KAGVTQTPRYLIKTRGQQVTLSCSPISGHRSVSWYQQTPGQGLQFLFEYFSETQRNKGNFPGRFSGRQFSNSRSEMNVSTLELGDSALYLCASSPVSGGNNEQFFGPGTRLTVL.